The 20 T cell receptor beta chains below were found in one sample sequenced in a study of shared clonotypes between healthy human individuals. Assay used: immunoSEQ multiplex PCR; TCRdb lists only in-frame clones, some missing. In the table there are 2 million to 2.5 million clones, under 95% of which are singletons. The sequenced sample consisted of naive CD4+ T cells from PBMCs. The subset was: CD45RA+ positively selected. The receptor source for this set is a man aged 18 to 29 in good health. Some clones in this sample may be carry-over from other donors' samples.

This chain uses TRBV2 with TRBJ2-3, with a tentative D call TRBD2 (6 bases). The germline CDR1 and CDR2 sequences are SNHLY and FYNNEI. The CDR3 sequence is 14 residues long. Trimming removed 7 bases at V and 2 bases at J, with 13 bases between. For the CDR3, the DNA is TGTGCCAGCACCTTCCTAGCGTTCACAGATACGCAGTATTTT. Its protein product is CASTFLAFTDTQYF.

V and J are TRBV7-9 and TRBJ1-1; D perhaps matches TRBD1 (5 bases). Germline V gene sequence: CDR1 SEHNR, CDR2 FQNEAQ (reference sequence). The CDR3 loop spans 16 amino acids. V gave up 3 bases and J gave up 0 bases, with 14 bases separating them. CDR3 region: CASSLGGEGLNTEAFF. DNA for the CDR3: TGTGCCAGCAGCTTGGGGGGTGAGGGGCTGAACACTGAAGCTTTCTTT. The full variable domain, rest sourced from reference TRBV7-9 and TRBJ1-1, is DTGVSQNPRHKITKRGQNVTFRCDPISEHNRLYWYRQTLGQGPEFLTYFQNEAQLEKSRLLSDRFSAERPKGSFSTLEIQRTEQGDSAMYLCASSLGGEGLNTEAFFGQGTRLTVV.

The genes are TRBV19 and TRBJ2-5; 12 bases are a match to TRBD2. V lost 3 bases, J lost 8 bases, and 4 bases stayed unmatched. This CDR3 comprises 14 residues. CDR1 and CDR2 (germline): LNHDA, SQIVND (reference sequence). DNA for the CDR3: TGTGCCAGTAGTATCACGACTAGCGGGAGCACCCAGTACTTC. This encodes CASSITTSGSTQYF.

The chain joins TRBV27 to TRBJ2-7; 12 positions agree with TRBD2. The CDR3 has 15 residues. Trimming at V came to 5 bases and at J to 2 bases, leaving 4 bases not matched to a gene. Germline V gives CDR1 MNHEY, CDR2 SMNVEV (reference sequence). CDR3 protein: CASSARLAGAYEQYF. The CDR3 nucleotides read TGTGCCAGCAGTGCCCGACTAGCGGGAGCCTACGAGCAGTACTTC.

The CDR3 here is CATSRQPGIRVYSNQPQHF. CDR3 coding DNA: TGTGCCACCAGCCGCCAGCCGGGGATTCGAGTTTATAGCAATCAGCCCCAGCATTTT. The chain carries TRBV15 and TRBJ1-5; no clear D gene. Trimming took 5 bases from V and 0 from J, leaving 23 bases between them. The CDR3 has 19 amino acids. CDR1 and CDR2 from the germline V gene are LNHNV and YYDKDF (reference sequence).

This chain connects TRBV30 to TRBJ1-4, with a tentative D call TRBD1 (5 bases). The V gene's germline CDR1 is GTSNPN and CDR2 SVGIG (reference sequence). The CDR3 is made up of 13 amino acids. The germline V and J ends were trimmed by 1 base and 8 bases, with 11 bases remaining between them. In DNA, the CDR3 is TGTGCCTGGAGTGGGTTTAAGGGGGAAAAACTGTTTTTT. Amino acid sequence: CAWSGFKGEKLFF.

This chain connects TRBV5-4 to TRBJ2-3; 11 bases agree with TRBD2. The CDR3 extends over 17 amino acids. The germline V gene encodes CDR1 SGHNT and CDR2 YYREEE (reference sequence). V lost 4 bases and J lost 0; bases outside the gene matches: 7. The CDR3, as DNA: TGTGCCAGCAGCACCCGACTAGCGGGAACTAGCACAGATACGCAGTATTTT. Encoded protein: CASSTRLAGTSTDTQYF. The variable domain in full, with the rest retrieved from reference TRBV5-4 and TRBJ2-3, is ETGVTQSPTHLIKTRGQQVTLRCSSQSGHNTVSWYQQALGQGPQFIFQYYREEENGRGNFPPRFSGLQFPNYSSELNVNALELDDSALYLCASSTRLAGTSTDTQYFGPGTRLTVL.

The chain joins TRBV5-6 to TRBJ2-5, with D tentatively TRBD1 (6 bases). CDR1 is SGHDT and CDR2 is YYEEEE in the germline V gene. V lost 3 bases and J lost 3, with 15 bases in between. This CDR3 is built from 15 residues. This CDR3 reads CASSSMTDRKETQYF. CDR3 nucleotides: TGTGCCAGCAGCTCGATGACGGACAGAAAAGAGACCCAGTACTTC. Variable domain in full (rest from reference TRBV5-6 and TRBJ2-5): DAGVTQSPTHLIKTRGQQVTLRCSPKSGHDTVSWYQQALGQGPQFIFQYYEEEERQRGNFPDRFSGHQFPNYSSELNVNALLLGDSALYLCASSSMTDRKETQYFGPGTRLLVL.

The gene calls are TRBV15 and TRBJ1-1, with D perhaps matching TRBD1 (5 bases). V was pared by 4 bases and J by 6 bases, with 15 bases between. CDR1 LNHNV and CDR2 YYDKDF come from the germline V gene (reference sequence). The CDR3 covers 14 residues. The CDR3 reads CATSIQGLRAEAFF. The DNA for the CDR3 is TGTGCCACCAGCATCCAGGGTCTTAGGGCTGAAGCTTTCTTT.

The chain is built from TRBV4-1 and TRBJ2-7; 7 bases agree with TRBD2. The germline V gene has CDR1 MGHRA and CDR2 YSYEKL. Trimming removed 4 bases from V and 2 bases from J; junction bases left unmatched: 11. This CDR3 comprises 16 residues. In nucleotides, the CDR3 is TGCGCCAGCAGCCCTGCTACGGGGGGATACACCTACGAGCAGTACTTC. Protein sequence: CASSPATGGYTYEQYF.

This sequence joins TRBV11-2 and TRBJ2-2; TRBD2 matches at 10 bases. V lost 4 bases and J lost 3; bases outside the gene matches: 5. Germline V CDR1 and CDR2: SGHAT, FQNNGV. The length of the CDR3 is 16 residues. CDR3 bases: TGTGCCAGCAGCTCACGGACTAGCGGAGACACCGGGGAGCTGTTTTTT. Its translation: CASSSRTSGDTGELFF.

This sequence joins TRBV5-8 and TRBJ1-4; D is uncertain. Per germline, CDR1 SGHTS and CDR2 YDEGEE. The CDR3 contains 16 residues. V was cut by 5 bases and J by 7 bases, with 21 bases left in between. DNA for the CDR3: TGTGCCAGCAGGGCGGGTCTCATGGTCGTGCGTGAAAAACTGTTTTTT. This translates into CASRAGLMVVREKLFF.

The chain carries TRBV5-1 and TRBJ2-2, with D possibly TRBD2 on 7 matching bases. Trimming took 7 bases from V and 6 from J, leaving 22 bases between them. CDR3 length: 16 residues. The germline V gene has CDR1 SGHRS and CDR2 YFSETQ. CDR3 sequence reads: CASELGQGRVAGELFF. CDR3 nucleotide sequence: TGCGCCAGCGAGTTAGGCCAGGGGAGGGTCGCCGGGGAGCTGTTTTTT.

Details on this clone: The same CDR3 is also encoded by other DNA sequences in this sample. The chain links TRBV28 to TRBJ1-3; a possible D gene is TRBD1 (5 bases). CDR3 size: 14 residues. Germline CDR1 reads MDHEN; CDR2 reads SYDVKM. The ends were cut back, 6 bases at V and 0 bases at J, with 9 bases in the middle. The DNA of the CDR3 is TGTGCCAGCAGCAGCAGGGTCTCTGGAAACACCATATATTTT. Its translation is CASSSRVSGNTIYF.

This sequence joins TRBV12-5 and TRBJ2-1, with a tentative D call TRBD2 (6 bases). CDR1 and CDR2 (germline): LGHNT, FRNRAP. CDR3 length equals 15 residues. With 6 bases removed from V and 4 bases from J, the gap between germline ends came to 16 bases. This CDR3 is CASGRPGVAYNEQFF. The CDR3 DNA reads TGTGCTAGTGGCCGTCCGGGAGTAGCTTACAATGAGCAGTTCTTC.

The gene calls are TRBV7-3 and TRBJ2-2; weak D call: TRBD2 (5 bases). The CDR3 extends over 16 amino acids. The germline gives CDR1 SGHTA, CDR2 FQGTGA. The V end was cut by 5 bases, the J end by 0 bases, with 13 bases between. The DNA for the CDR3 is TGTGCCAGCAGCGCCTCGGCGGGTTCGAACACCGGGGAGCTGTTTTTT. Translated, it gives CASSASAGSNTGELFF.

The chain carries TRBV9 and TRBJ1-5; 8 nucleotides agree with TRBD1. The CDR3 has 17 amino acids. The V gene end was trimmed by 4 bases and the J gene end by 5 bases; junction bases not matched to a gene: 14. Germline values: CDR1 SGDLS, CDR2 YYNGEE. CDR3 protein: CASSTPDRDRPDQPQHF. DNA for the CDR3: TGTGCCAGCAGCACACCGGACAGGGACCGTCCCGATCAGCCCCAGCATTTT.

The chain couples TRBV11-2 to TRBJ2-1, with 9 bases fitting TRBD2. The trim removed 1 base at V and 7 bases at J, leaving 8 bases unmatched. Germline V gives CDR1 SGHAT, CDR2 FQNNGV. CDR3 length equals 16 residues. CDR3 DNA: TGTGCCAGCAGCTTAGGCGGCGGGAGGGCCCATAATGAGCAGTTCTTC. Its protein product is CASSLGGGRAHNEQFF.

The chain recombines TRBV28 with TRBJ2-5; D is possibly TRBD1 (5 bases). The V and J ends lost 6 bases and 1 base respectively, with 12 bases between them. The V gene's germline CDR1 is MDHEN and CDR2 SYDVKM. The CDR3 totals 14 residues. DNA of the CDR3: TGTGCCAGCAGATTGGACACACTCCAAGAGACCCAGTACTTC. It encodes CASRLDTLQETQYF.

This clone was recorded once. The chain carries TRBV4-2 and TRBJ2-1; D not resolved. CDR3 length equals 15 residues. In germline, CDR1 is LGHNA, CDR2 YNFKEQ. V was pared by 4 bases and J by 4 bases, with 14 bases between. CDR3 bases: TGTGCCAGCAGCCGAGGCGTGTACACTTACAATGAGCAGTTCTTC. Translated, it gives CASSRGVYTYNEQFF.